Reported below is one T cell receptor beta chain. This table comes from immunoSEQ multiplex PCR, and its TCRdb copy is limited to in-frame clones, with some not included. The profile shows some 390,000 clones, approximately 89% of them singletons. These data belong to a study of blood T cell repertoires in COVID-19. Study as a whole: The cDNA or gDNA used as material had been derived from T cells, B-cell-depleted T cells, or PBMCs.

This CDR3 has 16 residues. Germline assignment: CDR1 SQVTM and CDR2 ANQGSEA. V was shortened by 4 bases and J by 1 base, with 17 bases between the two germline ends. Material: PBMCs or T cells enriched from blood (not recorded which). This sequence was found in a woman in her twenties or thirties who had recovered from COVID-19. The chain joins TRBV29-1 to TRBJ1-3; D may be TRBD1 (6 bases). CDR3 sequence (DNA): TGCAGCGTTGTAGGATTTGGGGGGGCTTCTGGAAACACCATATATTTT. Its protein is CSVVGFGGASGNTIYF.